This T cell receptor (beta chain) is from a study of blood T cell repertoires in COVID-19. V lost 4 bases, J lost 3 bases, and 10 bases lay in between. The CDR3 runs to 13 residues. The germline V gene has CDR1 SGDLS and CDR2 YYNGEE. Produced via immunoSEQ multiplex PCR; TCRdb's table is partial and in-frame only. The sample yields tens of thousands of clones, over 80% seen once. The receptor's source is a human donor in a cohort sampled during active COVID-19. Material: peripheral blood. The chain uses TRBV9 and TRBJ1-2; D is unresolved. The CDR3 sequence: CASSPDGYYGYTF. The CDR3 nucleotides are TGTGCCAGCAGCCCCGACGGGTACTATGGCTACACCTTC.